This TCR beta chain derives from a study of T-cell memory formation after mild COVID-19. This clonotype has at least ten counts. Germline V gene sequence: CDR1 LGHDT, CDR2 YNNKEL (reference sequence). Unmatched junction bases numbered 10, after V lost 5 bases and J lost 5 bases. The CDR3 totals 16 residues. MiXCR, run by TCRdb on the 5' RACE reads, gives a single entry per CDR3 protein. The sample records about 360,000 distinct CDR3 sequences, 10% to 15% being singletons. The sample consisted of PBMCs or a T cell subset sorted from them (not recorded which). V is TRBV3-1 and J is TRBJ2-2; 8 bases match TRBD1. This sequence originates from a man between 18 and 29 years old who had mild COVID-19 (a few samples of this study predate the infection). Cell type and time point are not known. The CDR3 loop reads CASSDSTGGWTGELFF. The CDR3 DNA follows: TGTGCCAGCAGCGACTCTACAGGGGGTTGGACCGGGGAGCTGTTTTTT.